This T cell receptor (beta chain) originates from a study of control samples from healthy donors and cancer patients. Clones were read by immunoSEQ multiplex PCR, and TCRdb kept only the in-frame ones, dropping some. This table has some 120,000 clones, around nine tenths appearing once. Sequenced: blood. The sequence came from a middle-aged man in good health.

The CDR3 region has the DNA TGTGCCAGCAGCTTACCTAGCGGGGCCGCGAACACCGGGGAGCTGTTTTTT. Encoded protein: CASSLPSGAANTGELFF. V is TRBV5-6 and J is TRBJ2-2, with 9 bases lining up with TRBD2. This CDR3 spans 17 amino acids. V lost 2 bases, J lost 0 bases, and 5 bases stayed unmatched. Germline V CDR1 and CDR2: SGHDT, YYEEEE. The full variable domain, with the rest looked up from reference TRBV5-6 and TRBJ2-2, is DAGVTQSPTHLIKTRGQQVTLRCSPKSGHDTVSWYQQALGQGPQFIFQYYEEEERQRGNFPDRFSGHQFPNYSSELNVNALLLGDSALYLCASSLPSGAANTGELFFGEGSRLTVL.